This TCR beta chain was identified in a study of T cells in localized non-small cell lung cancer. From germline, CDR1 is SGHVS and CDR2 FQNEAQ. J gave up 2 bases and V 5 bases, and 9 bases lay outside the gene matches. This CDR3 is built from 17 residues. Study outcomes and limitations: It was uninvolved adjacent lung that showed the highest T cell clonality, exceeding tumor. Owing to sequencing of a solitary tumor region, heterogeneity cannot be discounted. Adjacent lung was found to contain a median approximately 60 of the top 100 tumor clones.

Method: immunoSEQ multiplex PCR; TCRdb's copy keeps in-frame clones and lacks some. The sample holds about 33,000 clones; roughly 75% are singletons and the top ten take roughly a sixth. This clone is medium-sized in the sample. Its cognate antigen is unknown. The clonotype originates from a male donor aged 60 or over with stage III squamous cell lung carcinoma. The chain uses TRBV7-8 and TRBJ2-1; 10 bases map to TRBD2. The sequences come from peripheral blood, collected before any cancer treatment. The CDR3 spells CASSPQASGSPYNEQFF. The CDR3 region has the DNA TGTGCCAGCAGCCCTCAGGCTAGCGGGAGTCCCTACAATGAGCAGTTCTTC.